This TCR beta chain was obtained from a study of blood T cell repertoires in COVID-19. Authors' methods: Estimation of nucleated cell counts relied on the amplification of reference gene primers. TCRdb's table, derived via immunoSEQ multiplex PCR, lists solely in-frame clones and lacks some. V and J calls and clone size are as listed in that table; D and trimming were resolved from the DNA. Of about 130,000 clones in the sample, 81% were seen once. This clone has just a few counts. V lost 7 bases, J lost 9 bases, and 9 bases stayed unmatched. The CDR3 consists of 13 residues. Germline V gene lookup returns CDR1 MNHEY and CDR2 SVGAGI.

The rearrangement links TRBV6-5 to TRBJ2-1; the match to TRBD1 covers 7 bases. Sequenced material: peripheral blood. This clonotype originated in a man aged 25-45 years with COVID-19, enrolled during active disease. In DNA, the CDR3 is TGTGCCAGCAAAACAGGGGAAAAGGGTGAGCAGTTCTTC. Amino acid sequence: CASKTGEKGEQFF.